The rows below give T cell receptor beta chains drawn from one sample of a study of early T cells in non-severe SARS-CoV-2 infection. TCRdb called the 5' RACE reads again in MiXCR, with one record for every CDR3 protein. The data show around 53,000 distinct CDR3 sequences, about an eighth seen once. The sample was whole blood. Every receptor here comes from an adult who was a healthcare worker with PCR-confirmed SARS-CoV-2 infection or an uninfected control (not recorded which). The CDR3 runs from the conserved cysteine through the conserved F or W. The order of the fields is clone size, J gene, V gene, D gene, CDR3 protein, CDR3 DNA. The D gene is left open where the match is weak. Rows may omit the clone size; those that give it use once, few, many or a size class.

size: few; J: TRBJ2-5; V: TRBV11-2; D: TRBD1; CDR3: CASSRFGQGETQYF; DNA: TGTGCCAGCAGCCGATTCGGACAGGGTGAGACCCAGTACTTC
size: few; J: TRBJ1-4; V: TRBV29-1; D: -; CDR3: CSAGRGNEKLFF; DNA: TGCAGCGCCGGCAGGGGAAATGAAAAACTGTTTTTT
size: -; J: TRBJ2-1; V: TRBV6-4; D: TRBD2; CDR3: CASSDSSGSCNEQFF; DNA: TGTGCCAGCAGTGACTCTAGCGGGAGCTGCAATGAGCAGTTCTTC
size: -; J: TRBJ2-5; V: TRBV25-1; D: TRBD1; CDR3: CASSEDPAGGTTQYF; DNA: TGTGCCAGCAGTGAAGATCCTGCAGGGGGTACGACCCAGTACTTC
size: many; J: TRBJ1-6; V: TRBV3-1; D: -; CDR3: CASSLWGSPLHF; DNA: TGTGCCAGCAGCCTCTGGGGTTCACCCCTCCACTTT
size: few; J: TRBJ2-1; V: TRBV20-1; D: -; CDR3: CSARGERTPNEQFF; DNA: TGCAGTGCTAGAGGCGAAAGGACTCCAAATGAGCAGTTCTTC
size: -; J: TRBJ1-1; V: TRBV28; D: -; CDR3: CASSLSQLNTEAFF; DNA: TGTGCCAGCAGTTTATCACAGTTGAACACTGAAGCTTTCTTT
size: many; J: TRBJ2-3; V: TRBV27; D: -; CDR3: CASSLLPADTQYF; DNA: TGTGCCAGCAGTTTACTACCGGCAGATACGCAGTATTTT
size: many; J: TRBJ1-4; V: TRBV19; D: TRBD1; CDR3: CASSVTGGFGEKLFF; DNA: TGTGCCAGTAGTGTTACAGGGGGCTTTGGTGAAAAACTGTTTTTT
size: -; J: TRBJ1-2; V: TRBV5-4; D: TRBD1; CDR3: CASTGQGAIDGYTF; DNA: TGTGCCAGCACCGGACAGGGGGCAATCGATGGCTACACCTTC
size: -; J: TRBJ2-5; V: TRBV5-4; D: TRBD2; CDR3: CASSSAGTSGLQETQYF; DNA: TGTGCCAGCAGCTCAGCTGGGACTAGCGGTCTCCAAGAGACCCAGTACTTC
size: few; J: TRBJ2-3; V: TRBV7-2; D: -; CDR3: CASSSGLPTDTQYF; DNA: TGTGCCAGCAGCTCGGGACTTCCCACAGATACGCAGTATTTT
size: few; J: TRBJ2-7; V: TRBV11-1; D: -; CDR3: CASSLRAREEQYF; DNA: TGTGCCAGCAGCTTAAGGGCCAGGGAGGAGCAGTACTTC
size: many; J: TRBJ1-1; V: TRBV7-9; D: -; CDR3: CASSYSSGADTEAFF; DNA: TGTGCCAGCAGCTATAGCTCAGGGGCGGACACTGAAGCTTTCTTT
size: many; J: TRBJ1-2; V: TRBV7-9; D: -; CDR3: CASTFAGADYGYTF; DNA: TGTGCCAGCACCTTCGCGGGGGCTGACTATGGCTACACCTTC
size: few; J: TRBJ2-2; V: TRBV30; D: -; CDR3: CAWSVGGGVNTGELFF; DNA: TGTGCCTGGAGTGTCGGCGGCGGGGTGAACACCGGGGAGCTGTTTTTT
size: many; J: TRBJ1-1; V: TRBV12-5; D: -; CDR3: CASGFEGTEAFF; DNA: TGTGCTAGTGGTTTTGAGGGAACTGAAGCTTTCTTT
size: once; J: TRBJ2-2; V: TRBV4-2; D: -; CDR3: CASSPGTVNTGELFF; DNA: TGTGCCAGCAGCCCCGGGACCGTTAACACCGGGGAGCTGTTTTTT
size: few; J: TRBJ1-2; V: TRBV20-1; D: TRBD1; CDR3: CSATKTGTDPYGYTF; DNA: TGCAGTGCTACTAAAACCGGGACAGATCCCTATGGCTACACCTTC
size: -; J: TRBJ1-2; V: TRBV6-6; D: TRBD1; CDR3: CASSLRGTEDSYGYTF; DNA: TGTGCCAGCAGCCTCCGAGGGACAGAGGATTCCTATGGCTACACCTTC
size: many; J: TRBJ1-6; V: TRBV28; D: -; CDR3: CASSWQIGNSPLHF; DNA: TGTGCCAGCAGTTGGCAGATTGGAAATTCACCCCTCCACTTT
size: few; J: TRBJ1-2; V: TRBV7-2; D: -; CDR3: CASSFLTANYGYTF; DNA: TGTGCCAGCAGCTTCCTGACAGCTAACTATGGCTACACCTTC
size: -; J: TRBJ1-2; V: TRBV21-1; D: -; CDR3: CASSKEPGDYGYTF; DNA: TGTGCCAGCAGCAAAGAGCCAGGGGACTATGGCTACACCTTC
size: many; J: TRBJ2-7; V: TRBV7-8; D: -; CDR3: CASSLGPIYEQYF; DNA: TGTGCCAGCAGCTTAGGTCCGATCTACGAGCAGTACTTC
size: -; J: TRBJ1-6; V: TRBV7-2; D: -; CDR3: CASSPRGQINSPLHF; DNA: TGTGCCAGCAGCCCGCGCGGACAGATTAATTCACCCCTCCACTTT
size: few; J: TRBJ1-1; V: TRBV28; D: -; CDR3: CASSWGRRMNTEAFF; DNA: TGTGCCAGCAGCTGGGGGAGACGAATGAACACTGAAGCTTTCTTT
size: many; J: TRBJ2-2; V: TRBV20-1; D: TRBD1; CDR3: CSARVWGQGPGELFF; DNA: TGCAGTGCTAGAGTTTGGGGACAGGGCCCCGGGGAGCTGTTTTTT
size: -; J: TRBJ2-3; V: TRBV28; D: -; CDR3: CASSPGGTDTQYF; DNA: TGTGCCAGCAGTCCTGGCGGCACAGATACGCAGTATTTT
size: -; J: TRBJ1-6; V: TRBV4-1; D: -; CDR3: CASSQVYNSPLHF; DNA: TGCGCCAGCAGCCAAGTTTATAATTCACCCCTCCACTTT
size: many; J: TRBJ2-2; V: TRBV7-3; D: TRBD2; CDR3: CASLASGSTGELFF; DNA: TGTGCCAGTCTGGCTAGCGGGAGCACCGGGGAGCTGTTTTTT
size: many; J: TRBJ1-1; V: TRBV27; D: -; CDR3: CASRGHGNTEAFF; DNA: TGTGCCAGCAGGGGACATGGGAACACTGAAGCTTTCTTT
size: many; J: TRBJ2-3; V: TRBV11-1; D: -; CDR3: CASSGGHRSLGSSYTDTQYF; DNA: TGTGCCAGCAGCGGGGGCCACCGAAGCCTTGGATCCAGTTACACAGATACGCAGTATTTT
size: many; J: TRBJ2-2; V: TRBV11-2; D: -; CDR3: CASSLGGRGGTGELFF; DNA: TGTGCCAGCAGCTTAGGAGGCCGGGGCGGCACCGGGGAGCTGTTTTTT
size: few; J: TRBJ1-5; V: TRBV2; D: -; CDR3: CASSGQGTNNQPQHF; DNA: TGTGCCAGCAGTGGGCAGGGGACGAACAATCAGCCCCAGCATTTT
size: -; J: TRBJ1-5; V: TRBV29-1; D: TRBD1; CDR3: CSVSEQGTGNQPQHF; DNA: TGCAGCGTGTCTGAACAGGGGACGGGCAATCAGCCCCAGCATTTT
size: few; J: TRBJ2-2; V: TRBV9; D: TRBD2; CDR3: CASSVTSGAPGELFF; DNA: TGTGCCAGCAGCGTGACTAGCGGGGCCCCCGGGGAGCTGTTTTTT
size: once; J: TRBJ2-5; V: TRBV5-1; D: -; CDR3: CASSLVLGSQETQYF; DNA: TGCGCCAGCAGCTTGGTACTAGGGAGTCAAGAGACCCAGTACTTC
size: -; J: TRBJ2-7; V: TRBV4-1; D: -; CDR3: CASSQAGGGTSYEQYF; DNA: TGCGCCAGCAGCCAAGCAGGAGGGGGCACTTCCTACGAGCAGTACTTC
size: few; J: TRBJ2-1; V: TRBV10-3; D: TRBD1; CDR3: CAISEGTGVLSEQFF; DNA: TGTGCCATCAGTGAAGGTACAGGGGTGTTGTCTGAGCAGTTCTTC
size: few; J: TRBJ2-1; V: TRBV4-2; D: TRBD2; CDR3: CASSQDERGAGSSYNEQFF; DNA: TGTGCCAGCAGCCAAGACGAGCGGGGGGCCGGGAGCTCCTACAATGAGCAGTTCTTC
size: few; J: TRBJ2-7; V: TRBV7-8; D: -; CDR3: CASSSGLVSYEQYF; DNA: TGTGCCAGCAGCTCAGGCTTGGTCTCCTACGAGCAGTACTTC
size: many; J: TRBJ1-5; V: TRBV24-1; D: -; CDR3: CATSVWGTQPQHF; DNA: TGTGCCACCAGTGTGTGGGGCACTCAGCCCCAGCATTTT
size: few; J: TRBJ2-3; V: TRBV24-1; D: -; CDR3: CATGDRLLTDTQYF; DNA: TGTGCCACGGGAGACAGACTACTCACAGATACGCAGTATTTT
size: many; J: TRBJ2-1; V: TRBV7-6; D: TRBD2; CDR3: CASSFGGEYNEQFF; DNA: TGTGCCAGCAGCTTCGGGGGGGAGTACAATGAGCAGTTCTTC
size: many; J: TRBJ1-1; V: TRBV16; D: TRBD1; CDR3: CASSQVTGSNTEAFF; DNA: TGTGCCAGCAGCCAAGTGACAGGGAGTAACACTGAAGCTTTCTTT
size: many; J: TRBJ1-6; V: TRBV2; D: TRBD1; CDR3: CARSTGGSYNSPLHF; DNA: TGTGCCAGGAGTACAGGGGGTTCATATAATTCACCCCTCCACTTT
size: few; J: TRBJ1-2; V: TRBV13; D: TRBD1; CDR3: CASSLRSGGTNYGYTF; DNA: TGTGCCAGCAGCTTACGGTCAGGGGGGACAAACTATGGCTACACCTTC
size: -; J: TRBJ2-7; V: TRBV14; D: -; CDR3: CASSQKMRSYEQYF; DNA: TGTGCCAGCAGCCAAAAGATGAGATCCTACGAGCAGTACTTC
size: few; J: TRBJ2-7; V: TRBV28; D: TRBD2; CDR3: CAIRGGTSYEQYF; DNA: TGTGCCATTCGGGGGGGCACCTCCTACGAGCAGTACTTC
size: few; J: TRBJ2-2; V: TRBV11-2; D: -; CDR3: CASSRRVTPGSCFF; DNA: -
size: few; J: TRBJ2-2; V: TRBV7-6; D: TRBD1; CDR3: CASSSDRGNTGELFF; DNA: TGTGCCAGCAGCTCCGACAGGGGGAACACCGGGGAGCTGTTTTTT
size: -; J: TRBJ2-1; V: TRBV2; D: -; CDR3: CASNRGQNEQFF; DNA: TGTGCCAGCAACCGTGGACAGAATGAGCAGTTCTTC
size: many; J: TRBJ2-3; V: TRBV2; D: -; CDR3: CASSNHRERDTQYF; DNA: TGTGCCAGCAGTAACCACCGGGAAAGAGATACGCAGTATTTT
size: few; J: TRBJ1-1; V: TRBV14; D: -; CDR3: CASSPRLGVGTEAFF; DNA: TGTGCCAGCAGCCCCCGGCTCGGGGTAGGGACTGAAGCTTTCTTT
size: few; J: TRBJ2-5; V: TRBV20-1; D: TRBD1; CDR3: CSALDRVHQETQYF; DNA: TGCAGTGCTTTGGACAGGGTGCACCAAGAGACCCAGTACTTC
size: few; J: TRBJ1-1; V: TRBV29-1; D: -; CDR3: CSVILDSSTEAFF; DNA: TGCAGCGTTATACTGGACAGTTCCACTGAAGCTTTCTTT
size: many; J: TRBJ2-1; V: TRBV6-2/TRBV6-3; D: TRBD2; CDR3: CASRLAGVGDEQFF; DNA: TGTGCCAGCCGATTAGCGGGAGTTGGGGATGAGCAGTTCTTC
size: many; J: TRBJ2-3; V: TRBV29-1; D: TRBD2; CDR3: CSVTGLAGDTDTQYF; DNA: TGCAGCGTTACGGGACTAGCGGGAGATACAGATACGCAGTATTTT
size: -; J: TRBJ2-6; V: TRBV27; D: TRBD1; CDR3: CASRKGASGANVLTF; DNA: TGTGCCAGCAGGAAGGGGGCATCTGGGGCCAACGTCCTGACTTTC